These 26 T cell receptor beta chains were all obtained from the same sample, sequenced in a study of PD-1 blockade in classical Hodgkin lymphoma. Sequencing was performed with immunoSEQ multiplex PCR; in TCRdb, only in-frame clones are kept and a portion is missing. The sample lists fewer than 20,000 clones; more than 80% were seen once. The patients all showed relapse after autologous stem cell transplantation, while their brentuximab vedotin exposure varied. This specimen consisted of peripheral blood mononuclear cells (PBMCs), obtained before the second cycle of nivolumab. All receptors come from a human donor with classical Hodgkin lymphoma.

This chain connects TRBV4-1 to TRBJ2-7, with D perhaps TRBD1 (6 bases). The CDR3 runs 16 residues. Germline V CDR1 and CDR2: MGHRA, YSYEKL. The germline V and J ends were trimmed by 0 bases and 0 bases, with 12 bases remaining between them. The CDR3 region has the DNA TGCGCCAGCAGCCAAGACCAGGGGCGAGCCTCCTACGAGCAGTACTTC. Its translation is CASSQDQGRASYEQYF.

The chain recombines TRBV6-5 with TRBJ2-1, with D perhaps matching TRBD2 (5 bases). This CDR3 contains 12 residues. The germline V and J ends were trimmed by 5 bases and 3 bases, with 5 bases remaining between them. Germline loops: CDR1 MNHEY, CDR2 SVGAGI. CDR3 sequence reads: CASSRDYNEQFF. The CDR3 coding sequence is TGTGCCAGCAGTCGGGACTACAATGAGCAGTTCTTC.

The chain joins TRBV5-5 to TRBJ2-1; a possible D gene is TRBD1 (6 bases). V gave up 4 bases and J gave up 1 base, with 12 bases separating them. The CDR3 extends over 15 amino acids. From germline, CDR1 is SGHKS and CDR2 YYEKEE (reference sequence). The CDR3 loop is CASSLTGLSYNEQFF. The CDR3 nucleotides are TGTGCCAGCAGCCTAACAGGGCTATCCTACAATGAGCAGTTCTTC.

The chain combines TRBV7-9 with TRBJ2-7; D might be TRBD1 (6 bases). Per the germline V gene, CDR1 is SEHNR and CDR2 is FQNEAQ (reference sequence). The CDR3 loop spans 14 amino acids. V was clipped by 4 bases and J by 0 bases, with 10 bases between them. The CDR3 DNA sequence: TGTGCCAGCAGCTCATCAGGGGTCTCCTACGAGCAGTACTTC. Its translation: CASSSSGVSYEQYF.

The V call is TRBV10-3, the J call TRBJ2-7; a possible D gene is TRBD2 (7 bases). Germline assignment: CDR1 ENHRY and CDR2 SYGVKD. This CDR3 is 14 amino acids long. V lost 7 bases and J lost 4, with 17 bases in between. CDR3 bases: TGTGCCATCACTGACCCTGGGGGGGCGTACGAGCAGTACTTC. Its protein product is CAITDPGGAYEQYF.

The V gene is TRBV5-1, the J gene TRBJ2-2; D is possibly TRBD1 or TRBD2 (5 bases each). Trimming removed 3 bases from V and 6 bases from J, with 15 bases in between. The CDR3 contains 15 residues. Germline V gene data show CDR1 as SGHRS and CDR2 as YFSETQ. In nucleotides, the CDR3 is TGCGCCAGCAGCTCGTCGGGGCAAGAGGCCGGGGAGCTGTTTTTT. This translates into CASSSSGQEAGELFF.

The chain uses TRBV10-1 and TRBJ2-5; the D gene is possibly TRBD2 (6 bases). This CDR3 is 14 amino acids long. Trimming pared 4 bases from V and 4 bases from J, leaving 13 bases between. Germline CDR1 WNHNN, CDR2 SYGVQD (reference sequence). CDR3 sequence (DNA): TGCGCCAGCAGTGTGACTAGGCCGGGAGAGACCCAGTACTTC. Translating it yields CASSVTRPGETQYF.

CDR3 DNA sequence: TGTGCCAGCAGCTTTAGTGCGTATCAGCGGGGGAGCACAGATACGCAGTATTTT. Its protein is CASSFSAYQRGSTDTQYF. The chain uses TRBV7-8 and TRBJ2-3; TRBD2 matches 8 bases. The CDR3 totals 18 residues. CDR1 and CDR2 (germline): SGHVS, FQNEAQ. V was pared by 3 bases and J by 0 bases, with 11 bases of the junction left unmatched.

V gene TRBV6-1 combines with J gene TRBJ2-7; D may be TRBD1 or TRBD2 (6 bases each). The germline CDR1 and CDR2 sequences are MNHNS and SASEGT. V was clipped by 5 bases and J by 6 bases, with 14 bases between them. CDR3 length equals 13 residues. CDR3 bases: TGTGCCAGCAGTACGGGGGCCCCCTCCGAGCAGTACTTC. It specifies CASSTGAPSEQYF.

V and J are TRBV7-9 and TRBJ2-5, with D uncertain. Trimming removed 0 bases from V and 5 bases from J, with 4 bases in between. The CDR3 consists of 12 residues. CDR1 and CDR2 (germline): SEHNR, FQNEAQ (reference sequence). The DNA of the CDR3 is TGTGCCAGCAGCTTAGCTCTGGAGACCCAGTACTTC. Its protein is CASSLALETQYF.

This rearrangement joins TRBV5-1 to TRBJ2-5; D may be TRBD1 or TRBD2 (6 bases each). The CDR3 runs to 14 residues. V was trimmed by 0 bases and J by 5 bases, leaving 11 bases between them. From germline, CDR1 is SGHRS and CDR2 YFSETQ. The CDR3 region is CASSLVGGEETQYF. In DNA, the CDR3 is TGCGCCAGCAGCTTGGTCGGGGGCGAGGAGACCCAGTACTTC.

The chain is built from TRBV7-8 and TRBJ1-4; TRBD1 might be the D (5 bases). From germline, CDR1 is SGHVS and CDR2 FQNEAQ. This CDR3 is 14 amino acids long. Trimming pared 4 bases from V and 4 bases from J, leaving 10 bases between. The DNA of the CDR3 is TGTGCCAGCAGCTGGGGACGGCTTAATGAAAAACTGTTTTTT. It is translated as CASSWGRLNEKLFF.

The chain uses TRBV7-8 and TRBJ1-1; no clear D gene. This CDR3 region has 13 residues. In germline, CDR1 is SGHVS, CDR2 FQNEAQ. With 1 base removed from V and 2 bases from J, the gap between germline ends came to 5 bases. CDR3 amino acids: CASSLGANTEAFF. The CDR3 DNA reads TGTGCCAGCAGCTTAGGAGCAAACACTGAAGCTTTCTTT.

The rearrangement links TRBV7-3 to TRBJ2-7; TRBD1 agrees at 7 bases. The CDR3 totals 15 residues. Germline V lookup: CDR1 SGHTA, CDR2 FQGTGA. V trimming: 1 base; J trimming: 5 bases; junction bases outside the gene matches: 8. The CDR3, as DNA: TGTGCCAGCAGCTTAAGCGGCAGGGGGATCGACGAGCAGTACTTC. Its translation: CASSLSGRGIDEQYF.

This clone was picked up one time. The chain couples TRBV27 to TRBJ2-1, with a possible D match to TRBD1 (6 bases). The CDR3 has 15 amino acids. Trimming pared 4 bases from V and 6 bases from J, leaving 16 bases between. The germline gives CDR1 MNHEY, CDR2 SMNVEV (reference sequence). In nucleotides, the CDR3 is TGTGCCAGCAGTTCCCAGGACAGAGGATTCAATGAGCAGTTCTTC. As protein: CASSSQDRGFNEQFF.

The rearrangement joins TRBV4-3 to TRBJ2-2; 9 nucleotides align to TRBD2. Per the germline V gene, CDR1 is LGHNA and CDR2 is YSLEER. The CDR3 contains 17 residues. V lost 0 bases and J lost 5; bases outside the gene matches: 7. The CDR3 DNA follows: TGCGCCAGCAGCCAAGACCCGGGACTAGCACGAACCGGGGAGCTGTTTTTT. Its translation: CASSQDPGLARTGELFF.

The V and J genes are TRBV6-1 and TRBJ1-1; tentative D call: TRBD1 (5 bases). CDR1 is MNHNS, CDR2 SASEGT, per germline. This CDR3 contains 17 residues. The germline V and J ends were trimmed by 4 bases and 1 base, with 19 bases remaining between them. CDR3 sequence: CASSATRGAHGNTEAFF. The CDR3 DNA sequence: TGTGCCAGCAGTGCCACGCGAGGGGCGCACGGGAACACTGAAGCTTTCTTT.

This chain uses TRBV19 with TRBJ2-5; TRBD2 matches at 7 bases. The trim removed 4 bases at V and 1 base at J, leaving 9 bases unmatched. The CDR3 spans 16 residues. Germline assignment: CDR1 LNHDA and CDR2 SQIVND (reference sequence). CDR3: CASSSGGGFVQETQYF. For the CDR3, the DNA is TGTGCCAGTAGTAGCGGGGGAGGGTTCGTCCAAGAGACCCAGTACTTC.

The rearrangement joins TRBV5-1 to TRBJ2-1, with TRBD1 matching over 7 bases. The germline gives CDR1 SGHRS, CDR2 YFSETQ. The CDR3 is made up of 16 amino acids. The J segment lost 8 bases and the V segment lost 2 bases, leaving 13 bases of the junction unmatched. In DNA form, the CDR3 reads TGCGCCAGCAGCTTAACATTGTCGACAGGGATCGATGAGCAGTTCTTC. Encoded protein: CASSLTLSTGIDEQFF. Using reference TRBV5-1 and TRBJ2-1 for the parts outside the CDR3, the full variable domain is KAGVTQTPRYLIKTRGQQVTLSCSPISGHRSVSWYQQTPGQGLQFLFEYFSETQRNKGNFPGRFSGRQFSNSRSEMNVSTLELGDSALYLCASSLTLSTGIDEQFFGPGTRLTVL.

The rearrangement joins TRBV5-1 to TRBJ1-3; 7 bases are a match to TRBD1. The CDR3 covers 16 residues. The germline CDR1 and CDR2 sequences are SGHRS and YFSETQ. V was clipped by 0 bases and J by 4 bases; unmatched bases: 7. CDR3 protein: CASSLERGRRGNTIYF. The CDR3 nucleotides are TGCGCCAGCAGCTTGGAAAGGGGGCGTCGGGGAAACACCATATATTTT.

The chain uses TRBV7-9 and TRBJ1-1; no definite D call. V lost 4 bases to trimming and J lost 7 bases, with 10 bases between them. Per germline, CDR1 SEHNR and CDR2 FQNEAQ (reference sequence). The CDR3 spans 12 residues. The CDR3: CASSSTGIEAFF. DNA of the CDR3: TGTGCCAGCAGCTCGACTGGGATTGAAGCTTTCTTT.

In DNA, the CDR3 is TGCGCCAGCAGCCCGGACGGACAGACAAATTCACCCCTCCACTTT. Protein: CASSPDGQTNSPLHF. V is TRBV5-1 and J is TRBJ1-6, with D perhaps TRBD1 (6 bases). Germline loops: CDR1 SGHRS, CDR2 YFSETQ. The CDR3 is made up of 15 amino acids. Trimming stripped 4 bases from V and 7 bases from J, with 15 bases between.

In its sample, this clone was seen once. This chain connects TRBV19 to TRBJ2-5; 10 bases agree with TRBD2. Germline V gene lookup returns CDR1 LNHDA and CDR2 SQIVND (reference sequence). Trimming took 1 base from V and 4 from J; bases not matched to a gene: 6. The CDR3 consists of 16 residues. CDR3 protein: CASSIVAGGQGETQYF. In DNA form, the CDR3 reads TGTGCCAGTAGTATAGTAGCGGGGGGCCAGGGAGAGACCCAGTACTTC.

The CDR3 DNA reads as TGTGCCAGCAGTTTATGGAGCGAGAATGAGCAGTTCTTC. This codes for CASSLWSENEQFF. V is TRBV28 and J is TRBJ2-1; D remains unclear. V lost 0 bases and J lost 7, with 7 bases in between. The CDR3 is 13 residues long. The germline CDR1 and CDR2 sequences are MDHEN and SYDVKM.

CDR3 region: CASRPRTAVSGNTIYF. The CDR3 coding sequence is TGTGCCAGCAGGCCGAGAACAGCAGTCTCTGGAAACACCATATATTTT. This chain connects TRBV2 to TRBJ1-3; the D is unclear. The CDR3 extends over 16 amino acids. Trimming cost V 6 bases and J 0 bases, with 15 bases left between them. Germline V gene data show CDR1 as SNHLY and CDR2 as FYNNEI.

The rearrangement uses TRBV5-4 and TRBJ2-7, with D possibly matching TRBD2 (6 bases). CDR3 length: 12 residues. V was trimmed by 2 bases and J by 7 bases, leaving 10 bases between them. Germline values: CDR1 SGHNT, CDR2 YYREEE (reference sequence). CDR3 in amino acids: CASSFYGGEQYF. The CDR3 DNA reads TGTGCCAGCAGCTTCTATGGGGGGGAGCAGTACTTC.